Presented here are 10 T cell receptor beta chains from one specimen sequenced in a study of T cell clonality in common variable immunodeficiency. Sequenced by immunoSEQ multiplex PCR; TCRdb stores in-frame clones only, minus some. The table lists over 35,000 clones, with no singletons. Sequencing used peripheral blood mononuclear cells. These receptors were collected from a person between 18 and 75 years old in good health.

Remarks on this clone: The read gets to within 3 residues of the CDR3 end, and the germline J gene fills in the rest. The chain is built from TRBV14 and TRBJ2-7; D perhaps matches TRBD1 (5 bases). The CDR3 loop spans 15 amino acids. The germline V gene has CDR1 SGHDN and CDR2 FVKESK. V lost 1 base, J lost 3 bases, and 13 bases lay in between. CDR3 bases read: TGTGCCAGCAGCCAAGGGTTCTTAAGGGGCTACGAG. It translates to CASSQGFLRGYE. The whole CDR3 region reads CASSQGFLRGYEQYF.

In this sample, this clone turned up many times. The read finishes 3 residues shy of the CDR3 end, and the germline J gene is used to complete it. The chain joins TRBV6-2 or TRBV6-3 to TRBJ2-3; 7 nucleotides match TRBD1. V lost 5 bases, J lost 2 bases, and 7 bases stayed unmatched. The CDR3 has 15 residues. The germline gives CDR1 MNHEY, CDR2 SVGEGT. The CDR3 reads CASSPLTGDTDTQYF. CDR3 bases read: TGTGCCAGCAGTCCCCTCACAGGGGACACAGATACG.

This clone was observed at least ten times. The CDR3 extends 3 residues past the end of the read, so its final part is completed from the germline J gene. The chain combines TRBV7-8 with TRBJ2-5; D call uncertain. The germline V gene has CDR1 SGHVS and CDR2 FQNEAQ. V lost 1 base, J lost 4 bases, and 10 bases lay in between. This CDR3 spans 14 amino acids. The CDR3: CASSLVQVRETQYF. Partial CDR3 DNA: TGTGCCAGCAGCTTAGTTCAGGTTCGAGAGACC.

The sample holds many counts of this clone. The CDR3 end is not reached by the read, which stops 3 residues before it; the germline J gene fills it in. This rearrangement joins TRBV20-1 to TRBJ2-2; 9 nucleotides match TRBD2. The germline V gene has CDR1 DFQATT and CDR2 SNEGSKA (reference sequence). The CDR3 spans 14 residues. The CDR3 bases that were read are TGCAGCGCACACCGCGGGGGGGCGGACGGGGAG. This sequence encodes CSAHRGGADGE. Given in full, the CDR3 is CSAHRGGADGELFF.

This clone was seen ten or more times. With the read ending 3 residues before the CDR3 end, the germline J gene is used to fill in that end. The J gene is TRBJ2-5, the V gene TRBV7-6; TRBD2 might be the D (6 bases). Germline V gene data show CDR1 as SGHVS and CDR2 as FNYEAQ. CDR3 length equals 16 residues. V was cut by 1 base and J by 5 bases, with 17 bases left in between. Here the CDR3 reads CASSLGGTSPWETQYF. The CDR3 bases that were read are TGTGCCAGCAGCTTAGGGGGGACTTCTCCGTGGGAGACC.

This clone was detected ten times or more. One junction end does not reproduce the germline sequence, and a read error may be involved. The sequenced CDR3 bases are TGTGTCAGCAGCTCAAGGGGGCAGGGCGAG. The encoded protein is CVSSSRGQGE. The full CDR3 reads CVSSSRGQGEQYF. The V gene is TRBV7-9, the J gene TRBJ2-7; 7 positions agree with TRBD1. The read falls 3 residues short of the CDR3 end, and the missing part is taken from the germline J gene. Germline CDR1 is SEHNR and CDR2 is FQNEAQ (reference sequence). This CDR3 region has 13 residues.

This clone came up many times. Read data end 3 residues before the CDR3 end; the end is taken from the germline J gene. The gene calls are TRBV28 and TRBJ1-1; D might be TRBD1 (5 bases). Trimming left V 3 bases short and J 1 base short, with 6 bases between. CDR1 and CDR2 from the germline V gene are MDHEN and SYDVKM. The CDR3 consists of 13 residues. The CDR3 spells CASSFTGNTEAFF. The CDR3 DNA, read in part, is TGTGCCAGCAGTTTCACAGGGAACACTGAA.

The sample holds many counts of this clone. The CDR3 end falls 3 residues outside the read, so it is completed with the germline J gene. The V and J genes are TRBV28 and TRBJ2-7; 10 bases align to TRBD1. Germline-derived CDR1 and CDR2 are MDHEN and SYDVKM. This CDR3 is 16 amino acids long. The trim removed 5 bases at V and 2 bases at J, leaving 9 bases unmatched. CDR3 protein: CASSLSGTGAPYEQYF. The part of the CDR3 DNA that was read is TGTGCCAGCAGTCTATCCGGGACAGGGGCCCCCTACGAG.

At least ten counts were recorded for this clone. The CDR3 end lies 3 residues beyond the end of the read and is filled in from the germline J gene. V gene TRBV6-1 combines with J gene TRBJ2-5, with 9 bases aligning to TRBD2. CDR1 and CDR2 (germline): MNHNS, SASEGT. The CDR3 is made up of 16 amino acids. The V segment lost 1 base and the J segment 4 bases; nucleotides outside the gene matches: 7. The covered CDR3 bases are TGTGCCAGCAGTGAAGTAGGCGGGAGGGCCGGAGAGACC. This encodes CASSEVGGRAGET. The full CDR3 is CASSEVGGRAGETQYF.

This clone was detected ten times or more. The read terminates 3 residues ahead of where the CDR3 ends, so the germline J gene completes it. V gene TRBV7-2 combines with J gene TRBJ2-3; no definite D call. V was cut by 2 bases and J by 5 bases, with 8 bases left in between. CDR1 SGHTA and CDR2 FQGNSA come from the germline V gene. The CDR3 contains 13 residues. CDR3 in amino acids: CASSLRFRDTQYF. The covered CDR3 bases are TGTGCCAGCAGCTTAAGGTTCCGAGATACG.